The entry below gives a single TCR beta chain sequence along with its context. This entry belongs to a study of blood T cell repertoires in COVID-19. Across the study: Italy, Spain and the United States were the sources of the convalescent and acute COVID-19 samples. T cells, B-cell-depleted T cells, or PBMCs supplied cDNA or gDNA.

Authors' data handling: Reference gene primers were amplified, and this amplification served to estimate nucleated cell counts. Repertoires were generated with immunoSEQ multiplex PCR, while TCRdb's copy carries only in-frame clones and drops some. V and J calls and clone size follow that table, whereas D and trimming were derived from the DNA. The sample comprises 160,000 or so clones, over 75% of which are singletons, and 5% to 8.5% rests with the top ten. V was clipped by 0 bases and J by 5 bases; unmatched bases: 5. This CDR3 contains 15 residues. The germline V gene encodes CDR1 SGDLS and CDR2 YYNGEE.

The origin of this receptor is a man aged 65 to 85 with active or convalescent COVID-19. The chain has TRBV9 and TRBJ2-7; 10 bases map to TRBD2. Sequenced sample: peripheral blood. Here the CDR3 DNA reads TGTGCCAGCAGCGTAGACCTAGCGGGAGCCCACGAGCAGTACTTC. This encodes CASSVDLAGAHEQYF.